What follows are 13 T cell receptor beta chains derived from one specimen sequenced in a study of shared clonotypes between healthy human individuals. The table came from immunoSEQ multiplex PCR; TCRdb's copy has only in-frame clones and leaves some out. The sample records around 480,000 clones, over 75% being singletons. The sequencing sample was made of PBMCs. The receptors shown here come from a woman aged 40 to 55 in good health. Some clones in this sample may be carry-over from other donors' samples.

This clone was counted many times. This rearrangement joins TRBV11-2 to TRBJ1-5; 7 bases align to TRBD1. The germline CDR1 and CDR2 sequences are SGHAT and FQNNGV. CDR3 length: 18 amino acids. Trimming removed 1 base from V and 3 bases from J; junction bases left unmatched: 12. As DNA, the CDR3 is TGTGCCAGCAGCTTAGTCGGAAGGGAGGACAGGCTCAATCAGCCCCAGCATTTT. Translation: CASSLVGREDRLNQPQHF.

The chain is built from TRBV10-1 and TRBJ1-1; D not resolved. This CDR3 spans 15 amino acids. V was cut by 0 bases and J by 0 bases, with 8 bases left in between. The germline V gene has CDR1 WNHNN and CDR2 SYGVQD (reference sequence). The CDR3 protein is CASSESSVLNTEAFF. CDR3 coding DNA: TGCGCCAGCAGTGAGTCATCCGTTTTGAACACTGAAGCTTTCTTT.

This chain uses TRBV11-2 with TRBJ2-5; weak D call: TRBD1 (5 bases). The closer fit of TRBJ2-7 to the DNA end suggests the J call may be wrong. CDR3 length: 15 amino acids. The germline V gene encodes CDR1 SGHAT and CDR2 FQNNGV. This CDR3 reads CASSLSQDISYEQYF. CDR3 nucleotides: TGTGCCAGCAGCCTCTCCCAGGACATATCCTACGAGCAGTACTTC.

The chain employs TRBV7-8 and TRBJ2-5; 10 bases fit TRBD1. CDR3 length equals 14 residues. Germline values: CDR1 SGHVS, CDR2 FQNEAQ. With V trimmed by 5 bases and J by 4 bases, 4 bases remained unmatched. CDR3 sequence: CASSLTGGVETQYF. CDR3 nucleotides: TGTGCCAGCAGCCTGACAGGGGGCGTAGAGACCCAGTACTTC. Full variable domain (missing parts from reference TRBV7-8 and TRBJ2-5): GAGVSQSPRYKVAKRGQDVALRCDPISGHVSLFWYQQALGQGPEFLTYFQNEAQLDKSGLPSDRFFAERPEGSVSTLKIQRTQQEDSAVYLCASSLTGGVETQYFGPGTRLLVL.

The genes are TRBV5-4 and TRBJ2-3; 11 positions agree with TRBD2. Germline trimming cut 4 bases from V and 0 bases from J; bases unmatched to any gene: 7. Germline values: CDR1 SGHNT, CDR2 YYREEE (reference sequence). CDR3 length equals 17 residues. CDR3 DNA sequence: TGTGCCAGCAGCCAAAGGACTAGCGGGTTTAGCACAGATACGCAGTATTTT. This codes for CASSQRTSGFSTDTQYF.

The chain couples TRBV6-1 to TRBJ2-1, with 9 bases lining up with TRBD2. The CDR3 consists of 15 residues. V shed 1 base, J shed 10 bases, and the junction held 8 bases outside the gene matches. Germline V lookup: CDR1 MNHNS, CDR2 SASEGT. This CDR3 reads CASSEGTSGYREQFF. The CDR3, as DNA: TGTGCCAGCAGTGAAGGCACTAGCGGGTACAGGGAGCAGTTCTTC.

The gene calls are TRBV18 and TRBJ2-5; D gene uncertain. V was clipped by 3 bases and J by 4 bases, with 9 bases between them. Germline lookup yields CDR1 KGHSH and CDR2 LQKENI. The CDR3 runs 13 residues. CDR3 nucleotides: TGTGCCAGCTCACCCACCAAAGGAGAGACCCAGTACTTC. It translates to CASSPTKGETQYF.

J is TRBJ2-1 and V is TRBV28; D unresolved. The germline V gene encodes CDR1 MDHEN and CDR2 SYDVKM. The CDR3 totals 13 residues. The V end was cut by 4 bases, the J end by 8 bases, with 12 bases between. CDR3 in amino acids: CASSSPGPYEQFF. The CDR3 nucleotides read TGTGCCAGCAGTTCCCCAGGCCCGTATGAGCAGTTCTTC.

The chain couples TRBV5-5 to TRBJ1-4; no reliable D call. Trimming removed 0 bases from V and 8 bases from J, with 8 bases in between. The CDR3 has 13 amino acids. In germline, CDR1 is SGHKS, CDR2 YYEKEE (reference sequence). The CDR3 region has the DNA TGTGCCAGCAGCTTGGCGGCCGTCGAAAAACTGTTTTTT. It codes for CASSLAAVEKLFF. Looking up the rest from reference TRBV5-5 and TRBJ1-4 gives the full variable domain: DAGVTQSPTHLIKTRGQQVTLRCSPISGHKSVSWYQQVLGQGPQFIFQYYEKEERGRGNFPDRFSARQFPNYSSELNVNALLLGDSALYLCASSLAAVEKLFFGSGTQLSVL.

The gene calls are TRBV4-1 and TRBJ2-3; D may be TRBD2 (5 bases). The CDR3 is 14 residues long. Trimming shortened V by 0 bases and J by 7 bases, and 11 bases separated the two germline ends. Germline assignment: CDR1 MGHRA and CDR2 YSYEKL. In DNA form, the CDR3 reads TGCGCCAGCAGCCAAGAGGGCGGGCCCAATACGCAGTATTTT. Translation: CASSQEGGPNTQYF.

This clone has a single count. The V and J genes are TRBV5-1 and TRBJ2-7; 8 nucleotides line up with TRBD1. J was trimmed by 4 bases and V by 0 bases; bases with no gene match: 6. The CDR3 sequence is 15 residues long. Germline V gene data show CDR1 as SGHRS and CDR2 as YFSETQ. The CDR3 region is CASSLGTGNRYEQYF. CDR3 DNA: TGCGCCAGCAGCTTGGGGACAGGGAATAGGTACGAGCAGTACTTC.

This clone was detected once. The DNA for the CDR3 is TGTGCCAGCAGTTTATACGGGAATGAGCAGTTCTTC. Protein: CASSLYGNEQFF. The genes are TRBV27 and TRBJ2-1, with D hard to call. CDR3 length: 12 amino acids. With 1 base removed from V and 7 bases from J, the gap between germline ends came to 5 bases. Germline V lookup: CDR1 MNHEY, CDR2 SMNVEV (reference sequence).

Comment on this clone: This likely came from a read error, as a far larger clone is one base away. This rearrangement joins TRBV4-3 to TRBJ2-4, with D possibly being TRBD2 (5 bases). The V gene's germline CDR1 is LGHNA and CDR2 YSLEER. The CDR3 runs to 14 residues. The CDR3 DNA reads TGCGCCAGCAGCCAAGATACTAGTAGAAACACTCAGTACTTC. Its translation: CASSQDTSRNTQYF.